This T cell receptor (beta chain) originates from a study of blood T cell repertoires in COVID-19. Germline V lookup: CDR1 MNHNS, CDR2 SASEGT. The V gene lost 2 bases and the J gene lost 7 bases, with 9 bases spanning the gap. This CDR3 comprises 13 residues. Assay: immunoSEQ multiplex PCR; the TCRdb copy retains only in-frame clones and omits some. The sample holds 180,000 or so clones; around nine tenths are singletons and the top ten take over 3.5%. The sequenced sample consisted of peripheral blood. This TCR came from a man between 18 and 29 years old with active or convalescent COVID-19. The gene calls are TRBV6-1 and TRBJ1-5, with D uncertain. The CDR3 loop reads CASSEWEDQPQHF. CDR3 nucleotide sequence: TGTGCCAGCAGTGAATGGGAGGACCAGCCCCAGCATTTT.